The clone carrying this T cell receptor (beta chain) was observed a handful of times. Germline CDR1 and CDR2: SGHNT and YYREEE (reference sequence). This CDR3 is built from 16 residues. J was trimmed by 6 bases and V by 4 bases; bases with no gene match: 10. Original processing notes: Amplification with reference gene primers provided the estimates of nucleated cell counts. This table comes from immunoSEQ multiplex PCR, and its TCRdb copy is limited to in-frame clones, with some not included. The V and J calls and the clone size are those of that table, but D and trimming were determined from the DNA. The table lists 110,000 to 150,000 clones, more than 80% of them singletons, with 1.6% in the top ten. This record comes from a study of blood T cell repertoires in COVID-19. Study background: Acute and convalescent COVID-19 specimens originated in the United States, Italy and Spain. From T cells, B-cell-depleted T cells, or PBMCs came the material, which was cDNA or gDNA.

In the 2 weeks before study entry, exposed participants met a COVID-19 case, which was PCR-confirmed or clinician-diagnosed. The gene calls are TRBV5-4 and TRBJ1-6; 7 bases are shared with TRBD1. Sequencing was done on a sample of PBMCs or T cells enriched from blood (not recorded which). The receptor comes from a woman between 18 and 30 years old who had been exposed to COVID-19. The CDR3: CASSINRGGGNSPLHF. CDR3 nucleotide sequence: TGTGCCAGCAGCATCAACAGGGGCGGTGGTAATTCACCCCTCCACTTT.